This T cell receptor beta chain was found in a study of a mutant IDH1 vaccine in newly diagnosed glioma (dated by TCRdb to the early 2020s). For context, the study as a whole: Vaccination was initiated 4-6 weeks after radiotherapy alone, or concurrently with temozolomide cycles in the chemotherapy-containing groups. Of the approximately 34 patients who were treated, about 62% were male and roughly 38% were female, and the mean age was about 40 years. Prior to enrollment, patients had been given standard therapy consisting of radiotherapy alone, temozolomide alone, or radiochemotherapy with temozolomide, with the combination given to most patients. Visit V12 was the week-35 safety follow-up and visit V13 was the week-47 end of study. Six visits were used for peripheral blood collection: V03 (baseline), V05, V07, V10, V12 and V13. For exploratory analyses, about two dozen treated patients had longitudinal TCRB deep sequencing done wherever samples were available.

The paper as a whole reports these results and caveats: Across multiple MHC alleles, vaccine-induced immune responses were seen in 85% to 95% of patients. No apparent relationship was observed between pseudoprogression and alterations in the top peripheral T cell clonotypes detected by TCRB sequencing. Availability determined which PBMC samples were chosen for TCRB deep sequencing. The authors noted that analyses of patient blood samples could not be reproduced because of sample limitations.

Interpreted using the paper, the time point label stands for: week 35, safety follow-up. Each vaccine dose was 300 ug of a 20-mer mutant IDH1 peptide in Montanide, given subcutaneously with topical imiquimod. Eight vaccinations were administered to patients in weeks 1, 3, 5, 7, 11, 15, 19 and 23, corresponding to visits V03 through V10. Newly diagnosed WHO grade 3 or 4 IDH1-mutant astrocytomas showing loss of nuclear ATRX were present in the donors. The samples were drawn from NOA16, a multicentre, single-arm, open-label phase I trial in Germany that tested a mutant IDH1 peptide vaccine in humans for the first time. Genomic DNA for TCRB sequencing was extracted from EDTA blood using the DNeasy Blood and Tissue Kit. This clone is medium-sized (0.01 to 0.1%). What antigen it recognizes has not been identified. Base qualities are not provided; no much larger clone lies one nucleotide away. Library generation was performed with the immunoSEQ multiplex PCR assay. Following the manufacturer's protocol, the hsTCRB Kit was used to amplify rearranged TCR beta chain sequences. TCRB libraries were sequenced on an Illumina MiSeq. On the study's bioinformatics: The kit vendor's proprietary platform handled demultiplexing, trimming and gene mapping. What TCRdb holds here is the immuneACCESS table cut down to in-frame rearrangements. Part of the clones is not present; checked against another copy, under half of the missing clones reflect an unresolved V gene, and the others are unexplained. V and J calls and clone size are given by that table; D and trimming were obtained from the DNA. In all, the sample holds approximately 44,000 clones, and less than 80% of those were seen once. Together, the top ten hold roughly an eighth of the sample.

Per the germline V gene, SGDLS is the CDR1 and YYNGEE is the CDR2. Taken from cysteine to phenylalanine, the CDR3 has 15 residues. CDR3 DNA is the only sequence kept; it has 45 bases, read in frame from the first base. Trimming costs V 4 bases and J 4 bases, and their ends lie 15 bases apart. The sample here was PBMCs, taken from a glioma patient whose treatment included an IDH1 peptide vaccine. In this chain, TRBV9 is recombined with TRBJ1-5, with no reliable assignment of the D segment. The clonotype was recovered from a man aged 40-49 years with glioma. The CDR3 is CASSLRADGNQPQHF. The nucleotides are TGTGCCAGCAGCCTTCGAGCGGACGGAAATCAGCCCCAGCATTTT.